This T cell receptor beta chain stems from a study of T cells in localized non-small cell lung cancer. On this clone itself: As yet, its antigen is unknown.

Produced via immunoSEQ multiplex PCR; TCRdb's table is partial and in-frame only. Of fewer than 15,000 clones listed, roughly 86% are singletons. Study-level findings and limits: Analysis by sequencing included only one tumor region, so heterogeneity remains possible. Measurement of T cell clonality placed uninvolved adjacent lung highest, above the level in tumor. A median of roughly 52 of the top 100 tumor clones appeared in adjacent lung, which was paired and uninvolved. Patients showing higher blood T cell density tended to see longer overall survival.

The CDR3 spans 13 residues. Germline CDR1 and CDR2: SNHLY and FYNNEI. V dropped 8 bases and J dropped 3 bases, with 10 bases sitting between them. The sequence derives from an older male donor with stage III lung adenocarcinoma. The chain recombines TRBV2 with TRBJ1-4; D is possibly TRBD1 (6 bases). Here the sequenced sample was peripheral blood, taken before any cancer treatment. The DNA of the CDR3 is TGTGCCAGCTCTAACAGGGCTAATGAAAAACTGTTTTTT. Amino acid sequence: CASSNRANEKLFF.